The 8 T cell receptor beta chains below were found in one sample sequenced in a study of vaccination and CD4 T cells after COVID-19. The antigens of these receptors remain unknown. Researchers used the Oncomine TCR Beta short-read assay to sequence DNA from cultured CD4+ T cells. TCRdb reanalysed the PCR reads using MiXCR and keeps one entry per CDR3 protein. The sample gives under 13,000 distinct CDR3 sequences, about 41% of which show up once; approximately 10% is in the top ten. This sample's treatment: roughly 10-day PBMC culture with coronavirus spike peptide pools or control peptides (ViraFEST assay). This specimen consisted of CD4+ T cells from blood, cultured in vitro, obtained after SARS-CoV-2 vaccination. Receptor source: a human donor who had recovered from COVID-19.

The chain employs TRBV27 and TRBJ1-3; no definite D call. V was trimmed by 2 bases and J by 2 bases, leaving 10 bases between them. This CDR3 has 15 amino acids. Germline CDR1 is MNHEY and CDR2 is SMNVEV (reference sequence). The CDR3 spells CASSLDRSPGNTIYF. The CDR3 nucleotides read TGTGCCAGCAGTTTAGATAGAAGTCCTGGAAACACCATATATTTT.

About this clonotype itself: The junction departs from the called germline gene at one end, perhaps through a read error. As DNA, the CDR3 is TGTGTCAGCAGTCCCCGGACAGGGGGCACAGATACGCAGTATTTT. It encodes CVSSPRTGGTDTQYF. The genes are TRBV6-1 and TRBJ2-3, with 9 bases identical to TRBD1. The CDR3 is made up of 15 amino acids. The V gene's germline CDR1 is MNHNS and CDR2 SASEGT.

This clonotype was picked up a small number of times. This chain connects TRBV6-5 to TRBJ2-1, with TRBD2 matching 10 bases. The junction had 2 bases not matched to a gene; V was cut back by 2 bases and J by 1 base. Germline values: CDR1 MNHEY, CDR2 SVGAGI. The CDR3 loop spans 16 amino acids. CDR3 DNA sequence: TGTGCCAGCAGTTACGCACTAGCGGGATCCTACAATGAGCAGTTCTTC. Protein product: CASSYALAGSYNEQFF.

The J gene is TRBJ1-2, the V gene TRBV24-1; 7 bases line up with TRBD1. Germline CDR1 and CDR2: KGHDR and SFDVKD. V lost 3 bases to trimming and J lost 2 bases; unmatched junction nucleotides: 5. The CDR3 runs to 15 residues. The CDR3, as DNA: TGTGCCACCAGTGATAGGACAGGATCGAACTATGGCTACACCTTC. Encoded protein: CATSDRTGSNYGYTF.

The chain is built from TRBV4-3 and TRBJ2-7; TRBD2 aligns across 14 bases. The CDR3 totals 16 residues. Trimming removed 3 bases from V and 3 bases from J; junction bases left unmatched: 4. CDR1 LGHNA and CDR2 YSLEER come from the germline V gene. DNA of the CDR3: TGCGCCAGCAGCCACGCCGGGACTAGCGGGAGCTACGAGCAGTACTTC. As protein: CASSHAGTSGSYEQYF.

The chain links TRBV15 to TRBJ1-1, with D perhaps matching TRBD1 (5 bases). Trimming left V 3 bases short and J 1 base short, with 9 bases between. Germline CDR1 reads LNHNV; CDR2 reads YYDKDF (reference sequence). The CDR3 extends over 14 amino acids. The CDR3 nucleotides read TGTGCCACCAGCAGGGGACGGCCGAACACTGAAGCTTTCTTT. Protein: CATSRGRPNTEAFF.

This clonotype was observed a few times. The chain has TRBV28 and TRBJ2-7; D unresolved. Trimming stripped 6 bases from V and 4 bases from J, with 10 bases between. The V gene's germline CDR1 is MDHEN and CDR2 SYDVKM. This CDR3 comprises 12 residues. CDR3 DNA: TGTGCCAGCAGACTGGCAAAATACGAGCAGTACTTC. This encodes CASRLAKYEQYF. Full variable domain (rest looked up from reference TRBV28 and TRBJ2-7): DVKVTQSSRYLVKRTGEKVFLECVQDMDHENMFWYRQDPGLGLRLIYFSYDVKMKEKGDIPEGYSVSREKKERFSLILESASTNQTSMYLCASRLAKYEQYFGPGTRLTVT.

This clonotype occurred a few times. The chain has TRBV6-1 and TRBJ1-2; perhaps TRBD1 as D (5 bases). The germline V gene encodes CDR1 MNHNS and CDR2 SASEGT. CDR3 length: 14 amino acids. Trimming pared 1 base from V and 7 bases from J, leaving 13 bases between. CDR3 residues: CASSEGAGRFGYTF. The CDR3 DNA follows: TGTGCCAGCAGTGAAGGAGCAGGGCGGTTTGGCTACACCTTC.